The entry that follows covers one T cell receptor beta chain sequence. The data stem from a study of T-cell reconstitution after alpha-beta-depleted transplantation in children. The TCRbeta library was prepared with unique molecular identifiers. TCRdb reprocessed the PCR reads with MiXCR, giving one entry per CDR3 protein. The table includes under 850,000 distinct CDR3 sequences, about an eighth detected once. In germline, CDR1 is SGHRS, CDR2 YFSETQ. The CDR3 contains 17 residues. V gave up 0 bases and J gave up 1 base, with 14 bases separating them. This receptor was obtained from a girl under 10 years old with congenital amegakaryocytic thrombocytopenia, due to receive a stem cell transplant. The chain couples TRBV5-1 to TRBJ2-1; TRBD1 or TRBD2 may be the D gene (6 bases each). Specimen: PBMCs, collected before TCRalphabeta/CD19-depleted stem cell transplant. CDR3 bases: TGCGCCAGCAGCTTGGGTTTTCGGAGGGGGTCCTACAATGAGCAGTTCTTC. It is translated as CASSLGFRRGSYNEQFF.